Following are 20 T cell receptor beta chains from one sample sequenced in a study of blood T cell repertoires in COVID-19. Repertoires were generated with immunoSEQ multiplex PCR, while TCRdb's copy carries only in-frame clones and drops some. The data show around 500,000 clones, with approximately 85% seen just once and roughly 3.2% held by the top ten. The sample consisted of peripheral blood. The origin of the receptors is a human donor in a cohort sampled during active COVID-19.

This clone was counted only a few times. This chain uses TRBV7-3 with TRBJ2-1; D unresolved. V gave up 2 bases and J gave up 7 bases, with 6 bases separating them. Germline V gene lookup returns CDR1 SGHTA and CDR2 FQGTGA. The CDR3 has 12 residues. As DNA, the CDR3 is TGTGCCAGCAGCTTAGCCAGTAATGAGCAGTTCTTC. It is translated as CASSLASNEQFF.

The V gene is TRBV10-3, the J gene TRBJ2-7; tentatively, D is TRBD2 (6 bases). CDR3 length: 12 residues. The germline V gene encodes CDR1 ENHRY and CDR2 SYGVKD. The ends were cut back, 2 bases at V and 4 bases at J, with 6 bases in the middle. CDR3 sequence reads: CAISEREYEQYF. The CDR3 nucleotides are TGTGCCATCAGTGAGCGGGAGTACGAGCAGTACTTC.

This clone has only one observation. The chain is built from TRBV7-6 and TRBJ2-2; 9 bases are a match to TRBD1. Germline values: CDR1 SGHVS, CDR2 FNYEAQ. The CDR3 sequence is 13 residues long. V shed 9 bases and J 4 bases; nucleotides not matched to a gene: 3. CDR3 residues: CASETGGTGELFF. The CDR3 DNA reads TGTGCCAGTGAGACAGGGGGCACCGGGGAGCTGTTTTTT.

This chain connects TRBV6-6 to TRBJ1-2; D is possibly TRBD1 (5 bases). The CDR3 has 12 amino acids. Germline V lookup: CDR1 MNHNY, CDR2 SVGAGI (reference sequence). V was pared by 5 bases and J by 4 bases, with 8 bases between. The CDR3 here is CASSDSSYGYTF. The CDR3 bases are TGTGCCAGCAGTGACAGCTCCTATGGCTACACCTTC.

The rearrangement uses TRBV6-5 and TRBJ1-1, with TRBD1 matching 9 bases. Germline CDR1 reads MNHEY; CDR2 reads SVGAGI. V gave up 9 bases and J gave up 3 bases; unmatched junction bases: 5. The CDR3 spans 13 residues. The CDR3 DNA sequence: TGTGCCAGTTACAGGGGGCGGGACACTGAAGCTTTCTTT. Encoded protein: CASYRGRDTEAFF.

V gene TRBV10-1 combines with J gene TRBJ2-7, with a possible D match to TRBD2 (5 bases). The germline V gene has CDR1 WNHNN and CDR2 SYGVQD (reference sequence). The ends were cut back, 0 bases at V and 6 bases at J, with 12 bases in the middle. The CDR3 consists of 14 residues. This CDR3 is CASSESGRESEQYF. For the CDR3, the DNA is TGCGCCAGCAGTGAGTCGGGAAGGGAGAGCGAGCAGTACTTC.

This rearrangement joins TRBV11-2 to TRBJ2-1; 16 bases are shared with TRBD2. The trim removed 5 bases at V and 12 bases at J, leaving 7 bases unmatched. Germline V lookup: CDR1 SGHAT, CDR2 FQNNGV. The CDR3 sequence is 15 residues long. The CDR3 DNA follows: TGTGCCAGCAGCGCGGGACTAGCGGGAGGGTTAGGGCAGTTCTTC. This codes for CASSAGLAGGLGQFF.

This chain connects TRBV5-1 to TRBJ1-6, with TRBD1 matching 8 bases. The CDR3 is made up of 14 amino acids. With 0 bases clipped from V and 13 bases from J, the junction kept 6 bases outside the gene matches. From germline, CDR1 is SGHRS and CDR2 YFSETQ. CDR3 in DNA: TGCGCCAGCAGCTTGGGGACAGGGAGTAGTCCCCTCCACTTT. It codes for CASSLGTGSSPLHF. The variable domain in full, with the rest retrieved from reference TRBV5-1 and TRBJ1-6, is KAGVTQTPRYLIKTRGQQVTLSCSPISGHRSVSWYQQTPGQGLQFLFEYFSETQRNKGNFPGRFSGRQFSNSRSEMNVSTLELGDSALYLCASSLGTGSSPLHFGNGTRLTVT.

This chain connects TRBV5-1 to TRBJ2-1; 7 bases align to TRBD2. The CDR3 extends over 14 amino acids. Germline trimming cut 5 bases from V and 3 bases from J; bases unmatched to any gene: 5. Germline CDR1 is SGHRS and CDR2 is YFSETQ. CDR3 residues: CASRRTGGYNEQFF. Written as DNA, the CDR3 is TGCGCCAGCAGAAGGACGGGGGGCTACAATGAGCAGTTCTTC.

This clone was counted a single time. The CDR3 nucleotides are TGCGCCAGCAGCCTCGGACAGGGGATCCTAGGGGGCTACACCTTC. It specifies CASSLGQGILGGYTF. The rearrangement joins TRBV5-1 to TRBJ1-2; 9 bases align to TRBD1. Germline V lookup: CDR1 SGHRS, CDR2 YFSETQ. The CDR3 sequence is 15 residues long. J was trimmed by 8 bases and V by 4 bases; bases with no gene match: 12.

CDR3 bases: TGTGCCAGCAGCTATAACACAGATACGCAGTATTTT. Amino acid sequence: CASSYNTDTQYF. The chain carries TRBV7-2 and TRBJ2-3; D remains unclear. The CDR3 spans 12 residues. V lost 4 bases, J lost 2 bases, and 4 bases lay in between. Germline-derived CDR1 and CDR2 are SGHTA and FQGNSA.

This clone was seen a few times. The chain joins TRBV10-2 to TRBJ1-2, with D perhaps matching TRBD1 (5 bases). Trimming removed 5 bases at V and 0 bases at J, with 16 bases between. Germline CDR1 is WSHSY and CDR2 is SAAADI. This CDR3 region has 16 residues. The CDR3 region is CASSPGGTYSNYGYTF. For the CDR3, the DNA is TGCGCCAGCAGTCCTGGGGGGACGTATTCTAACTATGGCTACACCTTC.

The rearrangement uses TRBV11-3 and TRBJ2-3; D is ambiguous. The CDR3 is 12 amino acids. CDR1 and CDR2 from the germline V gene are SGHNT and YENEEA. The germline V and J ends were trimmed by 6 bases and 2 bases, with 6 bases remaining between them. CDR3 sequence reads: CASSTTTDTQYF. Written as DNA, the CDR3 is TGTGCCAGCAGTACTACCACAGATACGCAGTATTTT. The whole variable domain, filled in from reference TRBV11-3 and TRBJ2-3, reads EAGVVQSPRYKIIEKKQPVAFWCNPISGHNTLYWYLQNLGQGPELLIRYENEEAVDDSQLPKDRFSAERLKGVDSTLKIQPAELGDSAVYLCASSTTTDTQYFGPGTRLTVL.

CDR3 sequence reads: CASSHPGLAGGPVETQYF. The CDR3 region has the DNA TGTGCCAGCAGTCATCCGGGACTAGCGGGAGGGCCTGTGGAGACCCAGTACTTC. This sequence joins TRBV6-6 and TRBJ2-5; 16 positions match TRBD2. The J segment lost 5 bases and the V segment lost 5 bases, leaving 11 bases of the junction unmatched. The germline CDR1 and CDR2 sequences are MNHNY and SVGAGI (reference sequence). CDR3 size: 18 residues.

V usage is TRBV11-2 and J usage is TRBJ1-1; D may be TRBD1 (6 bases). CDR3 length: 13 amino acids. CDR1 is SGHAT and CDR2 is FQNNGV in the germline V gene. V was cut by 1 base and J by 3 bases, with 6 bases left in between. CDR3 in amino acids: CASSLAGDTEAFF. The CDR3 DNA is TGTGCCAGCAGCTTAGCAGGGGACACTGAAGCTTTCTTT.

The chain has TRBV7-2 and TRBJ1-2, with D perhaps TRBD1 (5 bases). The germline V gene has CDR1 SGHTA and CDR2 FQGNSA. The CDR3 is made up of 12 amino acids. V lost 5 bases, J lost 7 bases, and 11 bases lay in between. CDR3 region: CASSDTQGGYTF. CDR3 nucleotide sequence: TGTGCCAGCAGCGATACGCAGGGTGGCTACACCTTC.

The V call is TRBV6-6, the J call TRBJ2-7, with D unclear. Trimming took 2 bases from V and 2 from J, leaving 7 bases between them. This CDR3 spans 13 amino acids. Per germline, CDR1 MNHNY and CDR2 SVGAGI (reference sequence). CDR3 amino acids: CASSYPLAYEQYF. CDR3 DNA: TGTGCCAGCAGTTACCCCCTAGCCTACGAGCAGTACTTC.

The chain uses TRBV9 and TRBJ2-5, with D perhaps TRBD1 (6 bases). CDR1 is SGDLS, CDR2 YYNGEE, per germline. This CDR3 contains 14 residues. The germline V and J ends were trimmed by 0 bases and 4 bases, with 10 bases remaining between them. CDR3 bases: TGTGCCAGCAGCGTAGGGGGGCGCGGAGAGACCCAGTACTTC. It yields the protein CASSVGGRGETQYF.

The chain recombines TRBV5-4 with TRBJ2-3; no firm D call. The ends were cut back, 2 bases at V and 6 bases at J, with 13 bases in the middle. CDR1 and CDR2 from the germline V gene are SGHNT and YYREEE (reference sequence). This CDR3 has 14 amino acids. The CDR3 sequence: CASSFPTDGDTQYF. The CDR3 coding sequence is TGTGCCAGCAGCTTCCCTACCGACGGGGATACGCAGTATTTT.

V is TRBV12-3 or TRBV12-4 and J is TRBJ1-1, with a weak D call TRBD1 (5 bases). Trimming cost V 8 bases and J 4 bases, with 11 bases left between them. This CDR3 has 12 residues. CDR3 sequence reads: CASGGGITEAFF. CDR3 DNA sequence: TGTGCCAGCGGGGGGGGTATCACTGAAGCTTTCTTT.